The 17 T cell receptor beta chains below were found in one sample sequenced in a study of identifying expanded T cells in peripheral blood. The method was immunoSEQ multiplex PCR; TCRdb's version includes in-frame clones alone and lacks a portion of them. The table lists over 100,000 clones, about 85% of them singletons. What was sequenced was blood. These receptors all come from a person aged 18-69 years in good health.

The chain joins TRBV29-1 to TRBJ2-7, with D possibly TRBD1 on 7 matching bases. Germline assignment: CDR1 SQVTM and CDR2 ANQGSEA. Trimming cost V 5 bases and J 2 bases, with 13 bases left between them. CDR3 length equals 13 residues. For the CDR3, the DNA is TGCAGCGTTCGCAGGGGGGAAACCTACGAGCAGTACTTC. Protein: CSVRRGETYEQYF.

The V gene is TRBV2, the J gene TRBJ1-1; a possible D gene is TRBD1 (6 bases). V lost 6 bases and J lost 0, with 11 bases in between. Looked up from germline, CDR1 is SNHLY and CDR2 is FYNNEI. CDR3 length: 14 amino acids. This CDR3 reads CASSVGQMNTEAFF. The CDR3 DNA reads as TGTGCCAGCAGCGTTGGACAGATGAACACTGAAGCTTTCTTT.

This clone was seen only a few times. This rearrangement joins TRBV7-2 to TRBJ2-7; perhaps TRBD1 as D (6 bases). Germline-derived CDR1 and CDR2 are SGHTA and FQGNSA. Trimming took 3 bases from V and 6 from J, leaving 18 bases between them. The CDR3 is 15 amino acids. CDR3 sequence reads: CASSFSQGGLSEQYF. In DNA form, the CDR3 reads TGTGCCAGCAGCTTTTCACAGGGCGGACTCTCCGAGCAGTACTTC. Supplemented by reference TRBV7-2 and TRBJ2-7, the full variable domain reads GAGVSQSPSNKVTEKGKDVELRCDPISGHTALYWYRQSLGQGLEFLIYFQGNSAPDKSGLPSDRFSAERTGGSVSTLTIQRTQQEDSAVYLCASSFSQGGLSEQYFGPGTRLTVT.

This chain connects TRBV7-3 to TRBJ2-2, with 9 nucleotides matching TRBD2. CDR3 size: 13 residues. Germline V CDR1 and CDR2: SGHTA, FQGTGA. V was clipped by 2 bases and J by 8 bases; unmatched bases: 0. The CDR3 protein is CASSLGLAGELFF. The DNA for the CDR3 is TGTGCCAGCAGCTTAGGACTAGCGGGGGAGCTGTTTTTT.

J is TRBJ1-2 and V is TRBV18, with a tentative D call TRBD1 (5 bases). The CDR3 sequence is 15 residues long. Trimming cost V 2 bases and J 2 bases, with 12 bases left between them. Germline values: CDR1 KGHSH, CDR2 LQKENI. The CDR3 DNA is TGTGCCAGCTCACCAGCTGGGGGGATCAACTATGGCTACACCTTC. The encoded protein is CASSPAGGINYGYTF.

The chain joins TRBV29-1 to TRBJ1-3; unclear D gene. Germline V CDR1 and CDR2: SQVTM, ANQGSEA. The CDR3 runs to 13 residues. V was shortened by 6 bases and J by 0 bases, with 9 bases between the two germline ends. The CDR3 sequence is CSVEGNSGNTIYF. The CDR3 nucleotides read TGCAGCGTCGAGGGCAACTCTGGAAACACCATATATTTT.

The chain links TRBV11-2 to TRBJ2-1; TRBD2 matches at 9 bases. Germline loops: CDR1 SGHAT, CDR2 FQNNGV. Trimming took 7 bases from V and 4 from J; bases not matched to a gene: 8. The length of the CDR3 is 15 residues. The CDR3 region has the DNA TGTGCCAGCACTGGCGGGACTAGCTGGTACAATGAGCAGTTCTTC. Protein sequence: CASTGGTSWYNEQFF.

This CDR3 is CASSRGTSTFYEQYF. Written as DNA, the CDR3 is TGTGCCAGCAGTCGAGGGACTAGCACCTTCTACGAGCAGTACTTC. The gene calls are TRBV6-5 and TRBJ2-7; 9 nucleotides align to TRBD2. The CDR3 is 15 residues long. The V and J ends lost 5 bases and 3 bases, in that order; junction bases with no gene match: 8. Per the germline V gene, CDR1 is MNHEY and CDR2 is SVGAGI.

This CDR3 is CASSPVGAGPYEQYF. CDR3 nucleotide sequence: TGTGCCAGCAGCCCCGTGGGGGCAGGCCCCTACGAGCAGTACTTC. The V call is TRBV6-5, the J call TRBJ2-7; D might be TRBD1 (6 bases). The CDR3 consists of 15 residues. With 6 bases removed from V and 2 bases from J, the gap between germline ends came to 17 bases. The germline V gene encodes CDR1 MNHEY and CDR2 SVGAGI.

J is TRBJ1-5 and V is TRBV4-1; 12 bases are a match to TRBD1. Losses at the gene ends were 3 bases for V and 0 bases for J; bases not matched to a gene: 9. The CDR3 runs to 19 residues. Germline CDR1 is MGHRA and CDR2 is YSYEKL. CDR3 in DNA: TGCGCCAGCAGCCATCCGAGGGACAGGGGGCAATATAGCAATCAGCCCCAGCATTTT. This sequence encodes CASSHPRDRGQYSNQPQHF.

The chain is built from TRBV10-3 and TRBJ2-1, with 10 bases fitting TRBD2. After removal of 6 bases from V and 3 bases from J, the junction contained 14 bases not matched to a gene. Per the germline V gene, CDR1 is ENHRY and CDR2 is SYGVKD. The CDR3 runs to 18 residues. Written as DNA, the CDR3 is TGTGCCATCAGCCCAGATCACTCACTAGCGGGGATCTACAATGAGCAGTTCTTC. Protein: CAISPDHSLAGIYNEQFF.

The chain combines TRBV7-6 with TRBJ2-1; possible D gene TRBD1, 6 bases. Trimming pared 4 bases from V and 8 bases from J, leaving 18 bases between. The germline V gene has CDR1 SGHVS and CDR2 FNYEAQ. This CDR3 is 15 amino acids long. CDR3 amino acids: CASSSQGWGSDEQFF. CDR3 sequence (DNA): TGTGCCAGCAGCTCCCAGGGGTGGGGGTCGGATGAGCAGTTCTTC.

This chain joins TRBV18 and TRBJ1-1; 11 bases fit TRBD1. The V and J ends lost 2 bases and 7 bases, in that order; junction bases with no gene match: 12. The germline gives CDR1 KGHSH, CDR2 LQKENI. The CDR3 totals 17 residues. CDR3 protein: CASSPRSGTGGIGEAFF. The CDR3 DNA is TGTGCCAGCTCACCAAGGTCCGGGACAGGGGGAATCGGTGAAGCTTTCTTT.

The CDR3: CASSLGLLHNEQFF. The CDR3 DNA is TGTGCCAGCAGCCTGGGACTTCTTCACAATGAGCAGTTCTTC. V and J are TRBV9 and TRBJ2-1; tentative D call: TRBD2 (6 bases). V was pared by 4 bases and J by 5 bases, with 13 bases between. Germline CDR1 reads SGDLS; CDR2 reads YYNGEE. The CDR3 spans 14 residues.

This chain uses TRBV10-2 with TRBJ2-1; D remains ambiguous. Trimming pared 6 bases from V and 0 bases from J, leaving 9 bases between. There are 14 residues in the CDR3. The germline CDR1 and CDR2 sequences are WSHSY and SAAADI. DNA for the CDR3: TGCGCCAGCAGCGACACGGCCTCCTACAATGAGCAGTTCTTC. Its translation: CASSDTASYNEQFF.

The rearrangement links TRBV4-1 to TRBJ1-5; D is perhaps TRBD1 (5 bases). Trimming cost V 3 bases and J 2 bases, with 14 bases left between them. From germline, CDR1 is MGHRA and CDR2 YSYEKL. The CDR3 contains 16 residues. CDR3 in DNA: TGCGCCAGCAGCCACGCCTTCGGGGGGGGCAATCAGCCCCAGCATTTT. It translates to CASSHAFGGGNQPQHF.

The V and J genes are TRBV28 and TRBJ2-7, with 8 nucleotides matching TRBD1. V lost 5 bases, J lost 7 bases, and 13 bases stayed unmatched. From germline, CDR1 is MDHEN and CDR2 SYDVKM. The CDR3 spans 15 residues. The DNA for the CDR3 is TGTGCCAGCAGTGTAGATCGGGACAGGATGTATGAGCAGTACTTC. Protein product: CASSVDRDRMYEQYF.